Here is one TCR beta chain with its context. The data belong to a study of blood T cell repertoires in COVID-19. Study summary: The study drew acute and convalescent COVID-19 samples from the United States, Italy and Spain. Nucleic acid was either cDNA or gDNA, and it came from T cells, B-cell-depleted T cells, or PBMCs.

Germline CDR1 reads SNHLY; CDR2 reads FYNNEI. This CDR3 is 20 amino acids long. Trimming shortened V by 7 bases and J by 0 bases, and 30 bases separated the two germline ends. As handled by the study authors: From reference gene primer amplification, estimates of nucleated cell counts were derived. TCRdb keeps only in-frame clones here, not all; method: immunoSEQ multiplex PCR. The DNA was the basis for D and trimming; V, J and clone size are from that table. This table has 150,000 or so clones, around 90% appearing once. V gene TRBV2 combines with J gene TRBJ1-1; D is unresolved. Sequences were obtained from peripheral blood. This receptor was identified in a woman in her sixties with acute or convalescent COVID-19. The CDR3 DNA reads as TGTGCCAGCACCGCCAGGCTGATCAGGCCCGGAACTGCTATGAACACTGAAGCTTTCTTT. Amino acid sequence: CASTARLIRPGTAMNTEAFF.